Presented here are 32 T cell receptor beta chains from one specimen sequenced in a study of blood T cells in healthy people across ages. Together with a sample-barcoded 5' primer, a J-beta primer mix was included in a second PCR lasting about 6 to 11 cycles. TCRdb used MiXCR to reprocess the 5' RACE reads, holding one entry per CDR3 protein. Here the sample spans 600,000 to 800,000 distinct CDR3 sequences, under 25% being singletons. Sequencing was done on a sample of blood. The receptors were gathered from a man aged 70-80 years in good health.

This clonotype was detected a few times. The chain links TRBV4-1 to TRBJ2-2; 11 bases are shared with TRBD2. V shed 0 bases, J shed 4 bases, and the junction held 10 bases outside the gene matches. CDR3 size: 19 residues. Germline values: CDR1 MGHRA, CDR2 YSYEKL. CDR3: CASSQELAGVGSRTGELFF. CDR3 nucleotides: TGCGCCAGCAGCCAAGAACTAGCGGGAGTCGGTTCGCGCACCGGGGAGCTGTTTTTT.

CDR3 sequence reads: CASSVPGSGNTIYF. The CDR3 coding sequence is TGTGCCAGCAGTGTTCCCGGGTCTGGAAACACCATATATTTT. V and J are TRBV25-1 and TRBJ1-3, with unresolved D. With 4 bases removed from V and 1 base from J, the gap between germline ends came to 8 bases. Per the germline V gene, CDR1 is MGHDK and CDR2 is SYGVNS. CDR3 length: 14 residues.

This chain uses TRBV7-9 with TRBJ2-7; D is unclear. CDR1 is SEHNR and CDR2 is FQNEAQ in the germline V gene (reference sequence). V shed 2 bases and J shed 2 bases, with 16 bases lying between them. CDR3 length: 16 amino acids. CDR3 sequence (DNA): TGTGCCAGCAGCTTATGGCTGGTGGGCAGACCCTACGAGCAGTACTTC. Amino acids: CASSLWLVGRPYEQYF. Looking up the rest from reference TRBV7-9 and TRBJ2-7 gives the full variable domain: DTGVSQNPRHKITKRGQNVTFRCDPISEHNRLYWYRQTLGQGPEFLTYFQNEAQLEKSRLLSDRFSAERPKGSFSTLEIQRTEQGDSAMYLCASSLWLVGRPYEQYFGPGTRLTVT.

The chain combines TRBV15 with TRBJ2-1, with D maybe TRBD2 (5 bases). Per the germline V gene, CDR1 is LNHNV and CDR2 is YYDKDF (reference sequence). This CDR3 is 15 amino acids long. V was cut by 2 bases and J by 0 bases, with 8 bases left in between. This chain's CDR3 is CATSRQLDSYNEQFF. In DNA form, the CDR3 reads TGTGCCACCAGCAGACAACTAGACTCCTACAATGAGCAGTTCTTC.

There are a few counts of this clonotype. V gene TRBV2 combines with J gene TRBJ2-1; 13 nucleotides agree with TRBD2. CDR1 is SNHLY and CDR2 is FYNNEI in the germline V gene. V lost 6 bases and J lost 4; bases outside the gene matches: 9. The CDR3 contains 17 residues. The CDR3 loop is CASRQRTSGSWYNEQFF. The CDR3 DNA is TGTGCCAGCAGGCAACGGACTAGCGGGAGTTGGTACAATGAGCAGTTCTTC.

This clonotype was recorded many times. The gene calls are TRBV6-5 and TRBJ2-3; D possibly uses TRBD1 or TRBD2 (5 bases each). The CDR3 extends over 13 amino acids. Trimming cost V 6 bases and J 0 bases, with 7 bases left between them. CDR1 is MNHEY and CDR2 is SVGAGI in the germline V gene. The CDR3 sequence is CASRRDSTDTQYF. The CDR3 bases are TGTGCCAGCAGACGGGACAGCACAGATACGCAGTATTTT.

The gene calls are TRBV2 and TRBJ1-4; 9 bases map to TRBD1. Losses at the gene ends were 1 base for V and 5 bases for J; bases not matched to a gene: 8. This CDR3 has 17 residues. CDR1 is SNHLY and CDR2 is FYNNEI in the germline V gene. Written as DNA, the CDR3 is TGTGCCAGCAGTGAAGGGACAGGGGCTATGCCGAATGAAAAACTGTTTTTT. It encodes CASSEGTGAMPNEKLFF.

This clonotype was found a few times. The CDR3 is CASSLLAGAGSYNEQFF. The DNA of the CDR3 is TGTGCCAGCAGCCTACTAGCGGGCGCCGGCTCCTACAATGAGCAGTTCTTC. This chain joins TRBV6-1 and TRBJ2-1; 9 positions match TRBD2. The CDR3 is 17 residues long. Germline CDR1 MNHNS, CDR2 SASEGT. After removal of 6 bases from V and 0 bases from J, the junction contained 9 bases not matched to a gene.

The gene calls are TRBV9 and TRBJ1-5; D unclear. V was shortened by 4 bases and J by 4 bases, with 15 bases between the two germline ends. This CDR3 contains 15 residues. The V gene's germline CDR1 is SGDLS and CDR2 YYNGEE. In DNA, the CDR3 is TGTGCCAGCAGCCCCACCTCAAGGGAAAATCAGCCCCAGCATTTT. It is translated as CASSPTSRENQPQHF.

The CDR3 region is CSGQRSQGFNIQYF. The CDR3 DNA is TGCAGTGGCCAACGCTCCCAGGGGTTCAACATTCAGTACTTC. The chain combines TRBV20-1 with TRBJ2-4; a weak D match, TRBD1 (6 bases). CDR1 is DFQATT and CDR2 is SNEGSKA in the germline V gene (reference sequence). The V end lost 7 bases, the J end lost 7 bases, and 20 bases lay between the germline ends. The CDR3 spans 14 residues.

This clonotype was found once. This could be a read error, since a much larger clone is one nucleotide away. The DNA for the CDR3 is TGTGCCAGCAGTTTAGCGGGAGGGGGCAATGAGCAGTCCTTC. It yields the protein CASSLAGGGNEQSF. The chain is built from TRBV28 and TRBJ2-1, with 9 bases fitting TRBD2. Germline V lookup: CDR1 MDHEN, CDR2 SYDVKM. This CDR3 has 14 amino acids.

The rearrangement links TRBV2 to TRBJ1-6; unclear D gene. The V end was cut by 1 base, the J end by 8 bases, with 6 bases between. This CDR3 is built from 13 residues. The V gene's germline CDR1 is SNHLY and CDR2 FYNNEI. CDR3 sequence reads: CASSEGIDSPLHF. CDR3 bases: TGTGCCAGCAGTGAAGGAATTGATTCACCCCTCCACTTT.

The chain has TRBV3-1 and TRBJ2-7, with 11 bases fitting TRBD2. V shed 8 bases, J shed 3 bases, and the junction held 9 bases outside the gene matches. The germline V gene has CDR1 LGHDT and CDR2 YNNKEL (reference sequence). The CDR3 covers 15 residues. CDR3 in amino acids: CASSHSGRENYEQYF. In nucleotides, the CDR3 is TGTGCCAGCTCTCATAGCGGGAGGGAAAACTACGAGCAGTACTTC.

The V and J genes are TRBV5-1 and TRBJ1-2; D possibly corresponds to TRBD1 (6 bases). The V and J ends lost 0 bases and 5 bases respectively, with 14 bases between them. This CDR3 has 15 residues. Germline V CDR1 and CDR2: SGHRS, YFSETQ. The DNA of the CDR3 is TGCGCCAGCAGCTTGGACCCAGGGGAGGATTATGGCTACACCTTC. It codes for CASSLDPGEDYGYTF.

V is TRBV6-5 and J is TRBJ1-1; D ambiguous. Germline values: CDR1 MNHEY, CDR2 SVGAGI. V was pared by 2 bases and J by 3 bases, with 10 bases between. This CDR3 has 14 amino acids. In DNA, the CDR3 is TGTGCCAGCAGTTACCACGAGGTGGACACTGAAGCTTTCTTT. It specifies CASSYHEVDTEAFF.

This clonotype appeared a single time. This sequence joins TRBV4-2 and TRBJ2-3, with 9 bases identical to TRBD2. Germline assignment: CDR1 LGHNA and CDR2 YNFKEQ. V shed 1 base and J 4 bases; nucleotides not matched to a gene: 6. The CDR3 has 16 residues. The CDR3 DNA reads TGTGCCAGCAGCCAAGTTTCTAGCGGGAACCCAGATACGCAGTATTTT. Protein product: CASSQVSSGNPDTQYF.

A few counts support this clonotype. Mismatch with germline at one junction end may stem from a read error. The J gene is TRBJ2-5, the V gene TRBV3-1, with D maybe TRBD1 (6 bases). CDR1 is LGHDT and CDR2 is YNNKEL in the germline V gene (reference sequence). This CDR3 comprises 15 residues. The CDR3 region has the DNA TGTGCCAGCAGCAAAGATGATACAGGGACGGAGACCCAGTACTTC. Translated: CASSKDDTGTETQYF.

A few counts support this clonotype. J is TRBJ2-7 and V is TRBV6-6; TRBD1 is a possible D gene (7 bases). Trimming left V 4 bases short and J 7 bases short, with 14 bases between. Germline CDR1 reads MNHNY; CDR2 reads SVGAGI (reference sequence). This CDR3 has 13 residues. CDR3 sequence (DNA): TGTGCCAGCAGTTGGGACAGCCGGGGGGAGCAGTACTTC. Its translation is CASSWDSRGEQYF.

V and J are TRBV7-9 and TRBJ2-5; 8 bases line up with TRBD1. Germline assignment: CDR1 SEHNR and CDR2 FQNEAQ (reference sequence). V lost 5 bases and J lost 2; bases outside the gene matches: 13. The CDR3 consists of 17 residues. CDR3 sequence reads: CASSKTGARELQETQYF. The CDR3 region has the DNA TGTGCCAGCAGCAAGACAGGGGCGCGAGAATTACAAGAGACCCAGTACTTC.

Ten or more counts support this clonotype. The chain uses TRBV6-1 and TRBJ2-3; TRBD2 matches at 13 bases. Germline values: CDR1 MNHNS, CDR2 SASEGT. The CDR3 length is 17 residues. V was pared by 4 bases and J by 5 bases, with 9 bases of the junction left unmatched. This CDR3 is CASSAGTSGIRGDTQYF. In DNA form, the CDR3 reads TGTGCCAGCAGTGCCGGGACTAGCGGGATTCGAGGAGATACGCAGTATTTT.

This clonotype was found a few times. The V and J genes are TRBV7-8 and TRBJ2-4; the match to TRBD2 covers 13 bases. The CDR3 is 15 amino acids. Germline V gives CDR1 SGHVS, CDR2 FQNEAQ. V shed 5 bases, J shed 10 bases, and the junction held 8 bases outside the gene matches. This chain's CDR3 is CASSLAGLAGWIQYF. CDR3 DNA sequence: TGTGCCAGCAGCCTGGCGGGACTAGCGGGATGGATTCAGTACTTC.

The V call is TRBV28, the J call TRBJ2-5; 12 bases map to TRBD2. J gave up 1 base and V 5 bases, and 8 bases lay outside the gene matches. The CDR3 has 17 amino acids. CDR1 is MDHEN and CDR2 is SYDVKM in the germline V gene. CDR3 in amino acids: CASSVPGLAGSQETQYF. Here the CDR3 DNA reads TGTGCCAGCAGTGTACCGGGACTAGCGGGTTCCCAAGAGACCCAGTACTTC. Supplemented by reference TRBV28 and TRBJ2-5, the full variable domain reads DVKVTQSSRYLVKRTGEKVFLECVQDMDHENMFWYRQDPGLGLRLIYFSYDVKMKEKGDIPEGYSVSREKKERFSLILESASTNQTSMYLCASSVPGLAGSQETQYFGPGTRLLVL.

This clonotype was detected ten times or more. V and J are TRBV11-2 and TRBJ1-2; D ambiguous. Trimming took off 1 base at V and 2 bases at J, with 11 bases between the two ends. This CDR3 comprises 15 residues. Germline-derived CDR1 and CDR2 are SGHAT and FQNNGV. CDR3 residues: CASSLVAGWNYGYTF. The CDR3, as DNA: TGTGCCAGCAGCTTAGTAGCTGGTTGGAACTATGGCTACACCTTC.

This clonotype was observed a few times. The gene calls are TRBV20-1 and TRBJ2-3; 7 positions agree with TRBD2. The CDR3 runs to 14 residues. The germline gives CDR1 DFQATT, CDR2 SNEGSKA (reference sequence). Trimming cost V 5 bases and J 4 bases; bases outside gene matches: 9. The CDR3 DNA reads as TGCAGTGCTCCCCTCGGGAGCGGGGCAGATACGCAGTATTTT. It specifies CSAPLGSGADTQYF.

The chain couples TRBV6-5 to TRBJ2-2; no firm D call. The length of the CDR3 is 11 residues. V lost 10 bases to trimming and J lost 7 bases, with 10 bases between them. Looked up from germline, CDR1 is MNHEY and CDR2 is SVGAGI. The CDR3 DNA sequence: TGTGCCATCGTAGGCAACGGGGAGCTGTTTTTT. Translation gives CAIVGNGELFF.

The V and J genes are TRBV4-2 and TRBJ1-5; D call uncertain. This CDR3 is 15 amino acids long. The germline V gene has CDR1 LGHNA and CDR2 YNFKEQ. Trimming removed 1 base at V and 0 bases at J, with 7 bases between. The CDR3 DNA sequence: TGTGCCAGCAGCCAAGGCGGAGATAGCAATCAGCCCCAGCATTTT. Protein sequence: CASSQGGDSNQPQHF.

This clonotype was observed a handful of times. V is TRBV12-3 or TRBV12-4 and J is TRBJ2-6; TRBD1 is a possible D gene (6 bases). V was shortened by 1 base and J by 5 bases, with 33 bases between the two germline ends. This CDR3 comprises 23 residues. The CDR3 DNA reads as TGTGCCAGCAGTTTAGGGAATTTGGGGGCCTCCCTCTACGTCTCGGAGCGGGCCAACGTCCTGACTTTC. The encoded protein is CASSLGNLGASLYVSERANVLTF.

This clonotype was seen a few times. The chain recombines TRBV6-1 with TRBJ2-7; TRBD2 agrees at 7 bases. The V and J ends lost 6 bases and 1 base, in that order; junction bases with no gene match: 9. The length of the CDR3 is 15 residues. Germline-derived CDR1 and CDR2 are MNHNS and SASEGT. CDR3 coding DNA: TGTGCCAGCAGAGGGGCTAGCGGCCTTTCCTACGAGCAGTACTTC. This sequence encodes CASRGASGLSYEQYF.

The chain joins TRBV5-1 to TRBJ2-5, with D hard to call. The DNA end lines up better with TRBJ2-7; the J call may be wrong. The CDR3 consists of 11 residues. Per the germline V gene, CDR1 is SGHRS and CDR2 is YFSETQ. The CDR3 nucleotides read TGCGCCAGCAGGCACAACTACGAGCAGTACTTC. This sequence encodes CASRHNYEQYF.

This clonotype is medium-sized by share. The V gene is TRBV2, the J gene TRBJ1-4, with 7 bases fitting TRBD1. Germline V gene sequence: CDR1 SNHLY, CDR2 FYNNEI. Trimming at V came to 1 base and at J to 3 bases, leaving 2 bases not matched to a gene. The CDR3 totals 15 residues. CDR3 sequence: CASSEGDSPNEKLFF. CDR3 bases: TGTGCCAGCAGTGAAGGGGACAGCCCTAATGAAAAACTGTTTTTT.

Ten or more counts support this clonotype. The chain employs TRBV11-2 and TRBJ2-4; D tentatively reads TRBD1 or TRBD2 (5 bases each). This CDR3 region has 15 residues. Germline values: CDR1 SGHAT, CDR2 FQNNGV. V shed 4 bases and J shed 7 bases, with 17 bases lying between them. The CDR3, as DNA: TGTGCCAGCAGCTCCCGCAGGGAGCGTGGGAACATTCAGTACTTC. It is translated as CASSSRRERGNIQYF.

A note on this clonotype: Given a much more abundant clone one base away, this may be a read error. The gene calls are TRBV4-1 and TRBJ2-3, with TRBD1 as a possible D gene (5 bases). CDR1 and CDR2 (germline): MGHRA, YSYEKL. The CDR3 sequence is 15 residues long. Trimming cost V 1 base and J 1 base, with 9 bases left between them. The DNA of the CDR3 is TGCGCCAGCAGCCAAGTAGGGGTTGGCACAGATACGCAGTATTTT. It translates to CASSQVGVGTDTQYF.